This paragraph covers one TCR beta chain sequence. The antigen it recognizes is unknown. No much larger clone exists at a distance of one base, and base qualities are not known. Single viable CD3+CD4+CD8-CD45RO+ cells were sorted as memory CD4+ T cells on a FACSAria II. CMV serostatus was assessed using a Roche Elecsys assay, by which serum IgG against CMV pp150, pp28, p38 and p52 was detected. Once the samples were thawed, total CD4+ T cells were enriched through positive selection using CD4 magnetic microbeads. The samples came from a different study that was designed specifically to examine the CD4+ T cell memory repertoire. Peripheral blood mononuclear cells were isolated and cryopreserved following standard operating procedures; serum was stored at -80 °C. The staining relied on CD3-PerCP (BW264/56), CD4-APC (RPA-T4), CD45RO-PE (UCHT1) and CD8-Pacific Orange (3B5) antibodies, and Sytox blue was used to exclude non-viable cells.

Reading the germline V gene (reference sequence) gives CDR1 SGHNT and CDR2 YYREEE. Trimming takes 4 bases from V and 4 bases from J, and the germline ends sit 8 bases apart. The CDR3 runs 12 residues from the cysteine to the phenylalanine. Only the CDR3 DNA is retained, 36 bases long and in frame from the first base. These data belong to a study of memory CD4+ T cells and cytomegalovirus serostatus (dated by TCRdb to between 2018 and 2021). Concerning the study at large: The cohort included some 35 healthy adults from Belgium, of whom 9 were CMV seropositive and approximately 25 were CMV seronegative. To replicate a published TCR-based CMV serostatus classifier, the researchers sequenced the CD4+ memory TCRbeta repertoires of a Belgian cohort whose cytomegalovirus serostatus was known.

Genomic DNA was extracted from sorted cells with the Quick-DNA Microprep Kit. Amplification of TCRbeta DNA was done with the immunoSEQ hsTCRbeta kit, following the protocol from the manufacturer. An Illumina MiSeq instrument was used to sequence the TCRbeta libraries. The study's own analysis went as follows. Once out-of-frame sequences had been removed, approximately 2,000,000 distinct TCRbeta sequences were left, which works out to an average of about 71,000 per individual. Each individual was scored according to the count of 164 previously reported CMV-associated TCRbeta sequences and the total productive distinct TCRbeta count. A beta-binomial model was reimplemented in Python, and scikit-learn random forests with default parameters were trained on US cohort data. On the Belgian cohort, classifier performance was reported as the median AUC, along with percentile confidence intervals, across 10,000 bootstrap iterations. TCRdb re-hosts the immuneACCESS table, in-frame sequences only. Its copies lack some clones; in the studies checked, an unresolved V gene accounts for under half of them, and the cause for the rest is not known. V and J calls and clone size come straight from that table; D and trimming were deduced from the DNA. This sample has 61,000 or so clones in its table, and about 78% of those were observed once. Over 0.4% of the sample belongs to the ten largest clones.

The research as a whole found: Only CD4+CD45RO+ memory cells were sequenced, unlike the original study, which covered naive and memory CD4+ and CD8+ populations. On the Belgian cohort, the classifier built on the original framework reached a median bootstrapped AUC of around 0.96, with a 95% CI of 0.76-1.00. CMV serostatus prediction reached a median bootstrapped AUC of 0.95 with the original framework and just over 0.9 with a US-trained random forest. Results were interpreted as suggesting that the CMV-associated TCR signature is largely present in the CD4+ memory repertoire. Of around 160 previously reported CMV-associated TCRbeta sequences, some 73 appeared in the CD4+ memory repertoires, each in one to five individuals.

The sequenced sample was memory CD4+ T cells from blood. This receptor was taken from an adult in good health and CMV-seronegative. Some clones in this sample may be carry-over from other donors' samples. In this chain, TRBV5-4 is recombined with TRBJ1-2, with no reliable assignment of the D segment. The DNA sequence is as follows: TGTGCCAGCAGCAACGATGGCTATGGCTACACCTTC. Its coded protein is CASSNDGYGYTF.